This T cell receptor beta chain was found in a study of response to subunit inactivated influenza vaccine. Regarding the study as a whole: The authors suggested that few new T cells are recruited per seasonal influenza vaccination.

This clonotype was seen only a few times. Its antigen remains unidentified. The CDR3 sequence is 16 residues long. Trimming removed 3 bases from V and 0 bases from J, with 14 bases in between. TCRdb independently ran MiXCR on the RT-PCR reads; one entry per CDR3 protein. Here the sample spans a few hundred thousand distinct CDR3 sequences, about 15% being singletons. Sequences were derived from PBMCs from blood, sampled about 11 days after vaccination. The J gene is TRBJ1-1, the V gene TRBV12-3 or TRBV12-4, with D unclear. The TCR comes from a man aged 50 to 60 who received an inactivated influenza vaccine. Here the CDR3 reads CASSFGVEKVNTEAFF. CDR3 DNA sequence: TGTGCCAGCAGTTTTGGGGTGGAGAAAGTGAACACTGAAGCTTTCTTT.